Listed below are T cell receptor beta chains from one sample, sequenced in a study of blood T cell repertoires in COVID-19. Profiled with immunoSEQ multiplex PCR; TCRdb holds only in-frame clones, not every one. The sample records some 300,000 clones, around 88% being singletons. The specimen was peripheral blood. These receptors all stem from a woman aged 25 to 39 who had recovered from COVID-19. Each CDR3 is given with its conserved first and last residue. D genes are given only for firm matches. Clone size is not always given. Where it is, it says once, few, many or a class for expanded clones.

d_call | cdr3_length | clone_size | v_call | cdr3_aa
NA | 11 | NA | TRBV2 | CASSEYYEQYF
TRBD1 | 20 | NA | TRBV18 | CASSLLVTGTVISGANVLTF
TRBD1 | 16 | NA | TRBV10-1 | CASSGPGQGCTGELFF
TRBD1 | 15 | NA | TRBV4-2 | CASSQSFTGVLPQHF
NA | 16 | NA | TRBV19 | CASTPRGAGDGHEQYF
NA | 14 | once | TRBV18 | CASSAGQNNQPQHF
NA | 14 | once | TRBV5-5 | CASSLSGMDQPQHF
TRBD1 | 14 | NA | TRBV6-6 | CATAGTDHTDTQYF
TRBD1 | 16 | NA | TRBV24-1 | CATSPRTGSSNQPQHF
TRBD1 | 16 | NA | TRBV4-1 | CASSRVGQGLNEKLFF
NA | 13 | NA | TRBV12-3/TRBV12-4 | CASSKGIAGELFF
TRBD2 | 16 | NA | TRBV11-3 | CASSRYSSGGANEQFF
NA | 17 | NA | TRBV7-9 | CASSLALRGPTNEKLFF
TRBD1 | 14 | NA | TRBV5-1 | CASSRDRANEKLFF
NA | 15 | NA | TRBV3-1/TRBV3-2 | CASSLAGRGRYEQYF
TRBD1 | 13 | NA | TRBV28 | CASTGTDILRLHF
TRBD1 | 16 | NA | TRBV27 | CASSLYSWTGESEQYF
NA | 13 | NA | TRBV11-1 | CASSLVVYNEQFF
TRBD2 | 16 | once | TRBV9 | CASSDRSLGLNNEQFF
NA | 15 | NA | TRBV27 | CASSPIGGNTGELFF
TRBD2 | 15 | NA | TRBV11-2 | CASSLGLAAQDTQYF
TRBD1 | 18 | NA | TRBV7-9 | CASSFWTGGAGANEKLFF
NA | 14 | NA | TRBV6-5 | CASRRVQLGETQYF
TRBD2 | 18 | NA | TRBV4-2 | CASSLRPRGGPDNNEQFF
TRBD2 | 17 | NA | TRBV5-1 | CASSTSAGGLAKNIQYF
NA | 11 | once | TRBV6-4 | CASSGGGALFF
NA | 16 | NA | TRBV7-2 | CASSELGATRSGEQYF
TRBD1 | 16 | NA | TRBV28 | CASSPWTGGFGNTIYF
TRBD2 | 18 | NA | TRBV7-8 | CASSLVLGASGDVDTQYF
NA | 13 | NA | TRBV5-1 | CASSYTIAGELFF
NA | 14 | NA | TRBV18 | CASSPRQANTEAFF
NA | 13 | NA | TRBV5-3 | CARSLTVFYGYTF
NA | 14 | NA | TRBV5-6 | CASSLRTFTGELFF
TRBD1 | 16 | NA | TRBV19 | CASSTDLSTGTYEQYF
NA | 15 | few | TRBV10-3 | CAISEDRPNTGELFF
NA | 14 | NA | TRBV5-1 | CASSVGQDNEKLFF
TRBD1 | 20 | NA | TRBV7-8 | CASSYRTPFHRTGSVGEQYF
NA | 15 | few | TRBV27 | CASSPTGFGTGELFF
TRBD2 | 15 | few | TRBV9 | CASSVAGLAGETQYF
NA | 13 | NA | TRBV7-2 | CASSFDTYNEQFF
NA | 15 | NA | TRBV30 | CAWSSGPWAAGGYTF
NA | 13 | NA | TRBV19 | CASSPRGTGELFF
NA | 13 | NA | TRBV4-1 | CASSQTEDSPLHF
NA | 15 | NA | TRBV5-6 | CASSLARRYGQPQHF
NA | 12 | NA | TRBV19 | CASNQGFGELFF
NA | 10 | once | TRBV20-1 | CSATREGYTF
TRBD2 | 13 | NA | TRBV5-1 | CASSLGSGGEQYF
TRBD2 | 15 | few | TRBV6-6 | CASSYTSGGGGEQFF
TRBD1 | 14 | NA | TRBV5-1 | CASSLARGTGELFF
TRBD2 | 15 | once | TRBV7-3 | CASSPTREGTGELFF
NA | 15 | NA | TRBV4-1 | CASSQEGLYNSPLHF
NA | 15 | NA | TRBV28 | CATDHVQGMGTEAFF
TRBD1 | 15 | NA | TRBV18 | CASSPPLGQGYEQYF